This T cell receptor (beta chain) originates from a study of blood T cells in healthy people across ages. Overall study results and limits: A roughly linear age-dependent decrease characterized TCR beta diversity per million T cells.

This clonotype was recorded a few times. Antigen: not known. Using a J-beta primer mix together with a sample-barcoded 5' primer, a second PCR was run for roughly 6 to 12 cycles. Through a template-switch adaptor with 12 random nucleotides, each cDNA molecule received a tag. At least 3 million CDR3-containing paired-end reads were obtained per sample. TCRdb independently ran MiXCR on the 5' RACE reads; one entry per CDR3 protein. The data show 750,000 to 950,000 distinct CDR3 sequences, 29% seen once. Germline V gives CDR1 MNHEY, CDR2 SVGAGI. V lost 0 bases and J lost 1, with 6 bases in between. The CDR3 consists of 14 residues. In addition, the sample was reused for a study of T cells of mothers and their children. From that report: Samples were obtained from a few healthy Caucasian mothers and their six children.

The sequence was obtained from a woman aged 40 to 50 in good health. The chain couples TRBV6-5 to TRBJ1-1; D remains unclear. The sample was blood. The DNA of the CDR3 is TGTGCCAGCAGTTACTCAGGGTGGAACACTGAAGCTTTCTTT. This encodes CASSYSGWNTEAFF.